Listed below are T cell receptor beta chains from one sample, sequenced in a study of blood T cell repertoires in COVID-19. Assay: immunoSEQ multiplex PCR; the TCRdb copy retains only in-frame clones and omits some. The data show around 120,000 clones, around 83% seen once. The material sequenced was peripheral blood. Receptors were obtained from a man in his forties with active or convalescent COVID-19. The CDR3 runs from the conserved cysteine through the conserved F or W. Each record gives: clone size, J gene, V gene, D gene, CDR3 protein, CDR3 DNA. D genes are given only for firm matches. Only part of the rows carry a size: once, few, many, or a class if the clone is expanded.

abundance: NA
j_gene: TRBJ2-3
v_gene: TRBV7-7
d_gene: TRBD1
CDR3aa: CASSPQGAKDTQYF
CDR3nt: TGTGCCAGCAGCCCCCAGGGGGCAAAAGATACGCAGTATTTT

abundance: NA
j_gene: TRBJ2-7
v_gene: TRBV5-1
d_gene: TRBD1
CDR3aa: CASSFRDRDHEQYF
CDR3nt: TGCGCCAGCAGCTTCCGGGACAGGGATCACGAGCAGTACTTC

abundance: NA
j_gene: TRBJ1-5
v_gene: TRBV5-5
d_gene: NA
CDR3aa: CASSLGHKAGDQPQHF
CDR3nt: TGTGCCAGCAGCTTGGGCCATAAGGCGGGCGATCAGCCCCAGCATTTT

abundance: once
j_gene: TRBJ1-1
v_gene: TRBV3-1/TRBV3-2
d_gene: NA
CDR3aa: CASSQFPVNTEAFF
CDR3nt: TGTGCCAGCAGCCAATTCCCGGTGAACACTGAAGCTTTCTTT

abundance: NA
j_gene: TRBJ2-3
v_gene: TRBV24-1
d_gene: NA
CDR3aa: CATSEGAPDTQYF
CDR3nt: TGTGCCACCAGTGAGGGGGCCCCAGATACGCAGTATTTT

abundance: NA
j_gene: TRBJ2-2
v_gene: TRBV27
d_gene: NA
CDR3aa: CASSRTGKPGELFF
CDR3nt: TGTGCCAGCAGTCGGACCGGGAAACCCGGGGAGCTGTTTTTT

abundance: NA
j_gene: TRBJ2-3
v_gene: TRBV20-1
d_gene: NA
CDR3aa: CSASGVGQYF
CDR3nt: TGCAGTGCTAGCGGGGTTGGGCAGTATTTT

abundance: NA
j_gene: TRBJ2-2
v_gene: TRBV24-1
d_gene: TRBD1
CDR3aa: CATSGPLGDSRNTGELFF
CDR3nt: TGTGCCACCAGTGGCCCGTTAGGGGACAGCCGTAACACCGGGGAGCTGTTTTTT

abundance: NA
j_gene: TRBJ2-7
v_gene: TRBV7-2
d_gene: NA
CDR3aa: CASSFYGGPREQYF
CDR3nt: TGTGCCAGCAGCTTTTACGGGGGGCCGCGCGAGCAGTACTTC

abundance: once
j_gene: TRBJ1-5
v_gene: TRBV19
d_gene: TRBD1
CDR3aa: CASSLPGQGPYQPQHF
CDR3nt: TGTGCCAGTAGCCTCCCGGGACAGGGCCCCTATCAGCCCCAGCATTTT

abundance: NA
j_gene: TRBJ1-3
v_gene: TRBV7-9
d_gene: NA
CDR3aa: CASSQMTVAGNTIYF
CDR3nt: TGTGCCAGCAGCCAAATGACAGTTGCTGGAAACACCATATATTTT

abundance: NA
j_gene: TRBJ2-5
v_gene: TRBV5-1
d_gene: NA
CDR3aa: CASSLVVGSQETQYF
CDR3nt: TGCGCCAGCAGCTTGGTTGTCGGGTCACAAGAGACCCAGTACTTC

abundance: few
j_gene: TRBJ2-7
v_gene: TRBV7-9
d_gene: NA
CDR3aa: CASSLDPSSHEQYF
CDR3nt: TGTGCCAGCAGCTTAGACCCTAGCTCCCACGAGCAGTACTTC

abundance: NA
j_gene: TRBJ2-5
v_gene: TRBV19
d_gene: NA
CDR3aa: CASSMLMGGLKETQYF
CDR3nt: TGTGCCAGTAGTATGCTAATGGGGGGGCTGAAGGAGACCCAGTACTTC

abundance: NA
j_gene: TRBJ2-5
v_gene: TRBV7-3
d_gene: TRBD1
CDR3aa: CASSEMGQAAETQYF
CDR3nt: TGTGCCAGCAGTGAAATGGGACAGGCCGCAGAGACCCAGTACTTC

abundance: NA
j_gene: TRBJ2-5
v_gene: TRBV15
d_gene: NA
CDR3aa: CATSSLRGIRETQYF
CDR3nt: TGTGCCACCAGCTCCCTCCGGGGGATTAGAGAGACCCAGTACTTC

abundance: NA
j_gene: TRBJ2-1
v_gene: TRBV7-2
d_gene: TRBD2
CDR3aa: CASSLVRLAGGYNEQFF
CDR3nt: TGTGCCAGCAGCTTAGTCCGCCTAGCGGGGGGCTACAATGAGCAGTTCTTC

abundance: few
j_gene: TRBJ2-7
v_gene: TRBV7-9
d_gene: NA
CDR3aa: CASRPLGAVHEQYF
CDR3nt: TGTGCCAGCAGACCTCTCGGCGCGGTCCACGAGCAGTACTTC

abundance: NA
j_gene: TRBJ2-5
v_gene: TRBV6-5
d_gene: TRBD2
CDR3aa: CASSNLAGSQETQYF
CDR3nt: TGTGCCAGCAGTAATCTAGCGGGGAGCCAAGAGACCCAGTACTTC

abundance: NA
j_gene: TRBJ1-6
v_gene: TRBV6-4
d_gene: NA
CDR3aa: CASRGGDGEGNSPLHF
CDR3nt: TGTGCCAGCAGGGGGGGTGATGGGGAAGGGAATTCACCCCTCCACTTT

abundance: NA
j_gene: TRBJ2-5
v_gene: TRBV6-6
d_gene: TRBD1
CDR3aa: CASSYSDRGHETQYF
CDR3nt: TGTGCCAGCAGTTACTCCGACAGGGGGCATGAGACCCAGTACTTC

abundance: NA
j_gene: TRBJ2-7
v_gene: TRBV4-3
d_gene: TRBD1
CDR3aa: CASSQYRDRLYEQYF
CDR3nt: TGCGCCAGCAGCCAATACCGGGACAGACTATACGAGCAGTACTTC

abundance: once
j_gene: TRBJ2-2
v_gene: TRBV7-2
d_gene: NA
CDR3aa: CASSLFNTGELFF
CDR3nt: TGTGCCAGCAGCCTCTTTAACACCGGGGAGCTGTTTTTT

abundance: NA
j_gene: TRBJ2-5
v_gene: TRBV19
d_gene: NA
CDR3aa: CASSISGGQTQYF
CDR3nt: TGTGCCAGTAGTATCTCAGGAGGGCAGACCCAGTACTTC